The present T cell receptor (beta chain) was sequenced within a study of sequential checkpoint blockade in melanoma. About the study: After both sequences, patients received maintenance nivolumab.

Indicated treatment: randomized to nivolumab then ipilimumab (arm A) or the reverse (arm B). Sequencing was performed with immunoSEQ multiplex PCR; in TCRdb, only in-frame clones are kept and a portion is missing. Of 16,000 or so clones listed, approximately 93% were seen once; the top ten hold over 20%. The germline V and J ends were trimmed by 2 bases and 0 bases, with 11 bases remaining between them. Germline CDR1 and CDR2: SGDLS and YYNGEE. CDR3 length: 15 amino acids. The source material was CD8+ T cells sorted from blood (inferred from file names), sampled from a patient given nivolumab and ipilimumab in sequence. The V gene is TRBV9, the J gene TRBJ1-2, with D perhaps TRBD1 (5 bases). The sequence was collected from a human donor with melanoma. The CDR3 sequence: CASSVTGSPNYGYTF. DNA of the CDR3: TGTGCCAGCAGCGTCACAGGCTCCCCTAACTATGGCTACACCTTC.